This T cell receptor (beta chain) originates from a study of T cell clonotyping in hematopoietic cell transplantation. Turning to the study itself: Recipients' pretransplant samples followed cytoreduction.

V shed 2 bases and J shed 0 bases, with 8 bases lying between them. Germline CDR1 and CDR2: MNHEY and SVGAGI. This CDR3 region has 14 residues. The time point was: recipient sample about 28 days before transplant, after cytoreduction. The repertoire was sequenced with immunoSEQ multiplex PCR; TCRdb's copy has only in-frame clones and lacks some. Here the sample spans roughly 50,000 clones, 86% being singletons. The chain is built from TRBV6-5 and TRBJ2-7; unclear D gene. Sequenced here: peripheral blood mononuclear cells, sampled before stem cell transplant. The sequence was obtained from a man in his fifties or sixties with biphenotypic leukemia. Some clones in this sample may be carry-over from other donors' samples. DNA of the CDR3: TGTGCCAGCAGTTACACAAGAAGCTCCTACGAGCAGTACTTC. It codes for CASSYTRSSYEQYF.